This TCR beta chain came from a study of CD8+CD57+ T cells in acquired aplastic anemia. Across the whole study: Recorded DNA amounts for sorted CD4+ and CD8+ cells had an average of roughly 3.4 ug.

Germline CDR1 is SGHTA and CDR2 is FQGNSA. V was trimmed by 11 bases and J by 6 bases, leaving 17 bases between them. CDR3 size: 13 residues. The study profiled TCR beta VDJ and CDR3 using genomic DNA as template. A single record per CDR3 protein comes from TCRdb applying MiXCR to the reads. The top ten clones hold about 3% of a sample with roughly 160,000 distinct CDR3 sequences, less than 60% of them seen once. All sequencing subjects had displayed CD8+CD57+ cell expansion on flow cytometry. The chain couples TRBV7-2 to TRBJ2-1, with TRBD2 as a possible D gene (6 bases). Specimen: sorted CD4+, CD8+, or CD8+CD57+ T cells (not recorded which) from PBMCs. This receptor was obtained from a human donor with aplastic anemia. CDR3 sequence reads: CAWSRGLFNEQFF. The CDR3, as DNA: TGTGCCTGGAGTAGGGGACTCTTCAATGAGCAGTTCTTC.